This T cell receptor (beta chain) emerged from a study of shared clonotypes between healthy human individuals. This clone has a single count. Its target is unknown. This same CDR3 is encoded by further DNA sequences in the sample. The CDR3 is 15 amino acids. Germline V lookup: CDR1 SGHNT, CDR2 YYREEE (reference sequence). The V and J ends lost 0 bases and 4 bases, in that order; junction bases with no gene match: 4. Whole-study findings and limits: A generally larger estimated richness was seen in naive subsets than in memory subsets. Sequencing depth was expected to affect clonotype sharing among donors.

Sequenced by immunoSEQ multiplex PCR; TCRdb stores in-frame clones only, minus some. This repertoire shows about 2 million clones, about 95% found once; its top ten account for 1% to 1.5%. Terminally differentiated effector memory CD45RA+ cells were excluded by CCR7 positive selection of CD45RO-negative cells. Donors included only healthy HIV-negative adults lacking recent acute infections or vaccinations. The clonotype originates from a man between 18 and 29 years old in good health. The J gene is TRBJ1-3, the V gene TRBV5-4; TRBD1 aligns across 7 bases. The specimen sequenced was naive CD8+ T cells sorted from blood. The CDR3 region is CASSLGQGTGNTIYF. The DNA of the CDR3 is TGTGCCAGCAGCTTGGGACAGGGCACCGGAAACACCATATATTTT.